The 8 T cell receptor beta chains reported below all come from one sample, sequenced in a study of T cell clonality in common variable immunodeficiency. Overall study results and limits: Reportedly, TCR beta sequences from common variable immunodeficiency showed fewer deletions and N-nucleotide insertions.

Sequencing was performed with immunoSEQ multiplex PCR; in TCRdb, only in-frame clones are kept and a portion is missing. The sample has about 23,000 clones, none seen only once. What these receptors recognize is not known. Source material: peripheral blood mononuclear cells. The receptors come from a human donor with common variable immunodeficiency.

In the case of this clone: The read halts 3 residues ahead of the CDR3 end, with the missing end drawn from the germline J gene. Other DNA sequences from this sample encode an identical CDR3 as well. The V call is TRBV18, the J call TRBJ2-3; D may be TRBD2 (7 bases). V was trimmed by 3 bases and J by 4 bases, leaving 14 bases between them. The CDR3 consists of 15 residues. Germline V gene lookup returns CDR1 KGHSH and CDR2 LQKENI. The DNA read from the CDR3 is TGTGCCAGCTCACCCGGGGGGCCGCGGGCAGATACG. Residues: CASSPGGPRADT. The whole CDR3 sequence reads CASSPGGPRADTQYF.

In regard to this clone: The read ends 3 residues early relative to the CDR3; the germline J gene fills the gap. The rearrangement joins TRBV6-7 to TRBJ1-4, with TRBD1 matching over 10 bases. TRBV6-7 falls under the ORF class, with uncertain function. This CDR3 is built from 15 residues. Trimming cost V 2 bases and J 5 bases; bases outside gene matches: 2. The CDR3 bases that were read are TGTGCCAGCAGTTACGGGGACAGGGGCAATGAAAAA. Translated, it gives CASSYGDRGNEK. The complete CDR3 reads CASSYGDRGNEKLFF.

Regarding this clone: The missing CDR3 end, 3 residues past where the read stops, is filled in from the germline J gene. The gene calls are TRBV5-5 and TRBJ1-1, with D unresolved. Trimming pared 0 bases from V and 1 base from J, leaving 10 bases between. CDR1 SGHKS and CDR2 YYEKEE come from the germline V gene (reference sequence). The CDR3 length is 15 residues. The CDR3 is CASSLVPDRNTEAFF. The sequenced CDR3 bases are TGTGCCAGCAGCTTGGTCCCAGATCGGAACACTGAA.

This clone was observed a few times. The CDR3 extends 3 residues past the end of the read, so its final part is completed from the germline J gene. This chain links TRBV19 with TRBJ2-1, with 11 bases fitting TRBD2. V shed 5 bases, J shed 1 base, and the junction held 7 bases outside the gene matches. The CDR3 sequence is 17 residues long. CDR1 is LNHDA, CDR2 SQIVND, per germline (reference sequence). CDR3 in amino acids: CASSSPTSGSSYNEQFF. The sequenced CDR3 bases are TGTGCCAGTAGTTCTCCAACTAGCGGGAGTTCCTACAATGAG.

This clone has a handful of counts. The read gets to within 3 residues of the CDR3 end, and the germline J gene fills in the rest. This sequence joins TRBV2 and TRBJ2-2, with 9 bases identical to TRBD1. The CDR3 has 16 amino acids. J lost 6 bases, V lost 5 bases, and 10 bases had no gene match. Looked up from germline, CDR1 is SNHLY and CDR2 is FYNNEI. The CDR3 sequence is CASSYKGQGKSGELFF. CDR3 DNA, as far as it was read: TGTGCCAGCAGTTATAAAGGACAGGGGAAATCCGGGGAG.

This clone was detected only a few times. The CDR3 extends 3 residues past the end of the read, so its final part is completed from the germline J gene. The gene calls are TRBV7-2 and TRBJ2-7; possible D gene TRBD2, 6 bases. The CDR3 totals 13 residues. V lost 3 bases, J lost 3 bases, and 9 bases lay in between. The germline V gene encodes CDR1 SGHTA and CDR2 FQGNSA. The CDR3 protein is CASSFGGGYEQYF. The CDR3 bases that were read are TGTGCCAGCAGCTTCGGGGGTGGCTACGAG.

This clone was found many times. The CDR3 is cut off 3 residues early in the read; its end comes from the germline J gene. This chain links TRBV7-6 with TRBJ2-3, with no clear D. V was clipped by 1 base and J by 2 bases, with 10 bases between them. The CDR3 is 15 residues long. Per the germline V gene, CDR1 is SGHVS and CDR2 is FNYEAQ. CDR3 bases read: TGTGCCAGCAGCTTAGAGGTAGCTTCCACAGATACG. Amino acids: CASSLEVASTDT. In full, the CDR3 reads CASSLEVASTDTQYF.

The sample holds a few counts of this clone. The read halts 3 residues ahead of the CDR3 end, with the missing end drawn from the germline J gene. The rearrangement uses TRBV30 and TRBJ2-7, with 12 bases matching TRBD2. The CDR3 is 15 residues long. V was clipped by 3 bases and J by 1 base; unmatched bases: 4. Per the germline V gene, CDR1 is GTSNPN and CDR2 is SVGIG (reference sequence). The covered CDR3 bases are TGTGCCTGGAGCCCTGGACTAGCGGGATCCTACGAG. Its protein product is CAWSPGLAGSYE. In full, the CDR3 is CAWSPGLAGSYEQYF.